The text below deals with one T cell receptor beta chain. What it recognizes is unknown. No CMV serostatus entry exists for this donor. V lost 6 bases, J lost 0 bases, and 11 bases lay in between. The CDR3 runs 14 residues. Germline V lookup: CDR1 SNHLY, CDR2 FYNNEI. PCR used 60 Vbeta primers and 13 Jbeta primers. The protocol was immunoSEQ multiplex PCR, while the TCRdb copy is restricted to in-frame clones and leaves out a portion. The sample lists approximately 160,000 clones; 80% were seen once. This sample is drawn from a study of cytomegalovirus exposure and HLA in healthy donors. Study-wide results and limits: As a later analysis showed, a missense DCLRE1C variant was linked to trimming of TCR beta V- and J-genes. An analysis was carried out later, and it reportedly showed fewer N-insertions in an Asian-associated ancestry cluster than the roughly 700-donor mean. At a 0.05 false discovery rate, a later analysis found 16,951 TCR beta sequences to be associated with HLA alleles.

The sample taken for sequencing was PBMCs. This sequence joins TRBV2 and TRBJ1-2; a possible D gene is TRBD1 (5 bases). This TCR came from a human donor in good health. CDR3 amino acids: CASSGRGTNYGYTF. As DNA, the CDR3 is TGTGCCAGCAGCGGTAGGGGAACTAACTATGGCTACACCTTC.